This TCR beta chain emerged from a study of CD8+ T cells in alopecia areata. V dropped 2 bases and J dropped 2; count of bases not matched to a gene: 4. Germline assignment: CDR1 LNHNV and CDR2 YYDKDF (reference sequence). The CDR3 is 17 amino acids. Isolated RNA was reverse transcribed into cDNA used as the sequencing template. Profiling relied on immunoSEQ multiplex PCR, and the TCRdb table lists in-frame clones only, not all of them. The repertoire holds 150,000 to 200,000 clones, with less than 75% as singletons. This sequence was found in a human donor with alopecia areata. This chain uses TRBV15 with TRBJ2-6; 9 bases are a match to TRBD1. This specimen was CD8+ T cells sorted from blood, taken at week 0. The DNA of the CDR3 is TGTGCCACCAGCAGAAACAGGGGGCTAACTGGGGCCAACGTCCTGACTTTC. The encoded protein is CATSRNRGLTGANVLTF.